The sequence of this T cell receptor (beta chain) was determined in a study of blood T cell repertoires in COVID-19. Measured with immunoSEQ multiplex PCR; TCRdb has only the in-frame clones, and not every one. The sample records about 120,000 clones, around 86% being singletons. CDR3 size: 12 residues. Trimming at V came to 7 bases and at J to 12 bases, leaving 10 bases not matched to a gene. Per the germline V gene, CDR1 is LNHDA and CDR2 is SQIVND (reference sequence). The rearrangement uses TRBV19 and TRBJ1-2, with TRBD1 identical over 8 bases. The TCR sequence derives from a woman in her sixties or seventies with acute or convalescent COVID-19. The sequenced sample was peripheral blood. The CDR3 DNA is TGTGCCAGTATGGGACAGGTGGGGTCAAACACCTTC. Translating gives CASMGQVGSNTF. The full variable domain, rest sourced from reference TRBV19 and TRBJ1-2, is DGGITQSPKYLFRKEGQNVTLSCEQNLNHDAMYWYRQDPGQGLRLIYYSQIVNDFQKGDIAEGYSVSREKKESFPLTVTSAQKNPTAFYLCASMGQVGSNTFGSGTRLTVV.